These 25 T cell receptor beta chains originate from one sample sequenced in a study of cytomegalovirus exposure and HLA in healthy donors. The PCR contained 60 Vbeta and 13 Jbeta primers. The table came from immunoSEQ multiplex PCR; TCRdb's copy has only in-frame clones and leaves some out. The data show about 270,000 clones, around 66% seen once. Sequenced material: PBMCs. The receptors here all came from a female donor in good health and CMV-seronegative.

This clone was found a few times. The chain carries TRBV27 and TRBJ1-4; TRBD1 agrees at 7 bases. J gave up 3 bases and V 2 bases, and 6 bases lay outside the gene matches. Germline CDR1 and CDR2: MNHEY and SMNVEV (reference sequence). This CDR3 comprises 16 residues. The CDR3 nucleotides are TGTGCCAGCAGTTTAACCAACAGGGGTGCTAATGAAAAACTGTTTTTT. Its protein is CASSLTNRGANEKLFF.

The V and J genes are TRBV7-2 and TRBJ2-7; a possible D gene is TRBD2 (6 bases). CDR3 length equals 16 residues. In germline, CDR1 is SGHTA, CDR2 FQGNSA. Deletions cut 1 base from V and 3 bases from J, with 16 bases between. The chain's CDR3 is CASSLVPGSGVYEQYF. CDR3 coding DNA: TGTGCCAGCAGCTTAGTCCCCGGGAGCGGTGTCTACGAGCAGTACTTC.

J is TRBJ2-3 and V is TRBV5-1, with D possibly being TRBD1 (6 bases). The CDR3 contains 18 residues. Germline CDR1 and CDR2: SGHRS and YFSETQ. Trimming stripped 5 bases from V and 2 bases from J, with 24 bases between. Here the CDR3 DNA reads TGCGCCAGCAGGCCCTCGAATGGGAACAGGGAAGACACAGATACGCAGTATTTT. It translates to CASRPSNGNREDTDTQYF.

The gene calls are TRBV5-1 and TRBJ2-1, with 9 bases lining up with TRBD2. Looked up from germline, CDR1 is SGHRS and CDR2 is YFSETQ. V was clipped by 3 bases and J by 8 bases; unmatched bases: 6. CDR3 length equals 14 residues. The CDR3 loop is CASSYSGSGDEQFF. CDR3 bases: TGCGCCAGCAGCTATAGCGGGAGTGGCGATGAGCAGTTCTTC.

This chain joins TRBV18 and TRBJ2-7, with TRBD2 matching 10 bases. This CDR3 has 15 residues. CDR1 is KGHSH, CDR2 LQKENI, per germline. After removal of 3 bases from V and 0 bases from J, the junction contained 2 bases not matched to a gene. DNA of the CDR3: TGTGCCAGCTCACCCGGACTAGCGGACTCCTACGAGCAGTACTTC. This sequence encodes CASSPGLADSYEQYF.

This clone occurred once. The chain is built from TRBV10-1 and TRBJ2-7, with D perhaps TRBD2 (6 bases). This CDR3 has 14 residues. Germline V lookup: CDR1 WNHNN, CDR2 SYGVQD (reference sequence). V shed 4 bases and J shed 0 bases, with 10 bases lying between them. CDR3: CASSVGGDSYEQYF. The CDR3 DNA follows: TGCGCCAGCAGTGTTGGAGGGGACTCCTACGAGCAGTACTTC.

This clone was observed a handful of times. This chain connects TRBV5-1 to TRBJ2-2; TRBD2 matches at 13 bases. The V and J ends lost 0 bases and 4 bases, in that order; junction bases with no gene match: 0. Germline-derived CDR1 and CDR2 are SGHRS and YFSETQ. The CDR3 runs to 16 residues. For the CDR3, the DNA is TGCGCCAGCAGCTTGGGACTAGCGGGAGGCACCGGGGAGCTGTTTTTT. This gives the protein CASSLGLAGGTGELFF.

The sample holds a few counts of this clone. V usage is TRBV7-9 and J usage is TRBJ2-7, with 8 positions matching TRBD2. CDR3 length equals 15 residues. V lost 3 bases to trimming and J lost 6 bases; unmatched junction nucleotides: 10. Germline CDR1 and CDR2: SEHNR and FQNEAQ (reference sequence). The CDR3 reads CASSFISGSLLEQYF. The CDR3 bases are TGTGCCAGCAGCTTTATAAGCGGGAGTTTACTCGAGCAGTACTTC.

The chain recombines TRBV14 with TRBJ1-1; 7 bases fit TRBD1. The CDR3 runs to 15 residues. CDR1 and CDR2 (germline): SGHDN, FVKESK. The V gene end was trimmed by 1 base and the J gene end by 4 bases; junction bases not matched to a gene: 6. CDR3 coding DNA: TGTGCCAGCAGCCAAGGGTTGACAGGGCTCACTGAAGCTTTCTTT. Its protein product is CASSQGLTGLTEAFF.

The rearrangement uses TRBV5-6 and TRBJ2-1, with D possibly being TRBD2 (5 bases). V was cut by 1 base and J by 0 bases, with 8 bases left in between. CDR1 is SGHDT, CDR2 YYEEEE, per germline. The CDR3 contains 15 residues. CDR3 loop: CASSLRGISYNEQFF. In DNA, the CDR3 is TGTGCCAGCAGCTTGCGAGGGATCTCCTACAATGAGCAGTTCTTC.

This chain links TRBV18 with TRBJ2-7; TRBD2 is a possible D gene (6 bases). V was clipped by 3 bases and J by 1 base, with 22 bases between them. This CDR3 region has 18 residues. Germline V gene lookup returns CDR1 KGHSH and CDR2 LQKENI. CDR3 bases: TGTGCCAGCTCACCGGGGTCGGCGTTCGGGAGAGAGTCCTACGAGCAGTACTTC. This gives the protein CASSPGSAFGRESYEQYF.

The gene calls are TRBV15 and TRBJ1-6; no definite D call. This CDR3 has 13 residues. V was pared by 5 bases and J by 10 bases, with 12 bases between. CDR1 is LNHNV and CDR2 is YYDKDF in the germline V gene (reference sequence). The CDR3 DNA sequence: TGTGCCACCAGCTTGAGGGCGGGGTCACCCCTCCACTTT. Protein: CATSLRAGSPLHF.

The chain employs TRBV4-2 and TRBJ1-1; D is undetermined. The CDR3 sequence is 15 residues long. The ends were cut back, 1 base at V and 6 bases at J, with 15 bases in the middle. Germline lookup yields CDR1 LGHNA and CDR2 YNFKEQ. The CDR3 is CASSQVGGGTAEAFF. As DNA, the CDR3 is TGTGCCAGCAGCCAAGTTGGCGGTGGTACCGCTGAAGCTTTCTTT.

This clone was seen a handful of times. This CDR3 is also generated by other DNA sequences in the sample. The V gene is TRBV5-1, the J gene TRBJ1-1, with D possibly matching TRBD1 (5 bases). Germline-derived CDR1 and CDR2 are SGHRS and YFSETQ. Trimming shortened V by 0 bases and J by 1 base, and 7 bases separated the two germline ends. The CDR3 contains 14 residues. CDR3 sequence (DNA): TGCGCCAGCAGCTTGGCCGGGGGGAACACTGAAGCTTTCTTT. It specifies CASSLAGGNTEAFF. The full variable domain, its missing parts supplied by reference TRBV5-1 and TRBJ1-1, is KAGVTQTPRYLIKTRGQQVTLSCSPISGHRSVSWYQQTPGQGLQFLFEYFSETQRNKGNFPGRFSGRQFSNSRSEMNVSTLELGDSALYLCASSLAGGNTEAFFGQGTRLTVV.

The gene calls are TRBV5-6 and TRBJ2-7; D perhaps matches TRBD2 (5 bases). With 3 bases removed from V and 2 bases from J, the gap between germline ends came to 9 bases. Germline V lookup: CDR1 SGHDT, CDR2 YYEEEE. This CDR3 is built from 13 residues. The CDR3 is CASSSLLAYEQYF. The CDR3 nucleotides read TGTGCCAGCAGCTCATTACTAGCCTACGAGCAGTACTTC.

V gene TRBV13 combines with J gene TRBJ1-1, with 7 nucleotides matching TRBD1. The V and J ends lost 1 base and 5 bases, in that order; junction bases with no gene match: 7. This CDR3 is built from 15 residues. The germline gives CDR1 PRHDT, CDR2 FYEKMQ (reference sequence). In nucleotides, the CDR3 is TGTGCCAGCAGCTTAGTCCGGGCAGGGGGGACTGAAGCTTTCTTT. Protein sequence: CASSLVRAGGTEAFF.

Concerning this clone: The sample has other DNA sequences that encode this CDR3 too. This chain connects TRBV20-1 to TRBJ2-5; D is perhaps TRBD1 (6 bases). CDR3 length: 11 amino acids. The germline V gene has CDR1 DFQATT and CDR2 SNEGSKA (reference sequence). The ends were cut back, 6 bases at V and 5 bases at J, with 10 bases in the middle. The CDR3 bases are TGCAGTGCGGGGGCCGGGGAGACCCAGTACTTC. This encodes CSAGAGETQYF.

In its sample, this clone was seen a few times. The V gene is TRBV27, the J gene TRBJ2-7; D not certain. This CDR3 is 12 amino acids long. CDR1 is MNHEY and CDR2 is SMNVEV in the germline V gene (reference sequence). V was trimmed by 3 bases and J by 6 bases, leaving 9 bases between them. Here the CDR3 DNA reads TGTGCCAGCAGTTTTGGGCTCGGCGAGCAGTACTTC. Translated: CASSFGLGEQYF.

The J gene is TRBJ2-7, the V gene TRBV12-2; the table names TRBD1, a call not compared with the DNA. TRBV12-2 is flagged as a pseudogene. The CDR3 loop spans 11 amino acids. CDR3 loop: CASRSGYEQYF. CDR3 DNA: TGTGCAAGTCGCTCAGGCTACGAGCAGTACTTC.

The rearrangement links TRBV7-2 to TRBJ2-2; TRBD2 aligns across 9 bases. Germline loops: CDR1 SGHTA, CDR2 FQGNSA. CDR3 size: 18 residues. The ends lost 2 bases at V and 4 bases at J; junction bases unmatched: 11. The chain's CDR3 is CASSLWPPLAGATGELFF. Here the CDR3 DNA reads TGTGCCAGCAGCTTATGGCCCCCCTTAGCGGGAGCCACCGGGGAGCTGTTTTTT. The full variable domain, in which reference TRBV7-2 and TRBJ2-2 provide the parts outside the CDR3, is GAGVSQSPSNKVTEKGKDVELRCDPISGHTALYWYRQSLGQGLEFLIYFQGNSAPDKSGLPSDRFSAERTGGSVSTLTIQRTQQEDSAVYLCASSLWPPLAGATGELFFGEGSRLTVL.

The V and J genes are TRBV2 and TRBJ2-7; D is unclear. This CDR3 comprises 14 residues. The germline gives CDR1 SNHLY, CDR2 FYNNEI. The ends were cut back, 5 bases at V and 3 bases at J, with 14 bases in the middle. CDR3 in DNA: TGTGCCAGCAGTAAATATCCGGTAATCTACGAGCAGTACTTC. Protein: CASSKYPVIYEQYF.

The V and J genes are TRBV5-1 and TRBJ2-7; 12 bases map to TRBD1. Germline CDR1 is SGHRS and CDR2 is YFSETQ. V was clipped by 3 bases and J by 6 bases; unmatched bases: 4. This CDR3 contains 14 residues. CDR3 bases: TGCGCCAGCAGCTCCGGGACAGGGGGCCGCGAGCAGTACTTC. It encodes CASSSGTGGREQYF.

This chain links TRBV14 with TRBJ2-3; no clear D. Trimming left V 3 bases short and J 0 bases short, with 7 bases between. Per germline, CDR1 SGHDN and CDR2 FVKESK. The CDR3 is made up of 14 amino acids. CDR3 amino acids: CASSQIGSTDTQYF. The CDR3 region has the DNA TGTGCCAGCAGCCAGATCGGGAGCACAGATACGCAGTATTTT.

V is TRBV5-4 and J is TRBJ2-5; D call uncertain. Matching the DNA end better, TRBJ2-7 makes the J call doubtful. The CDR3 extends over 13 amino acids. Germline assignment: CDR1 SGHNT and CDR2 YYREEE (reference sequence). The CDR3 loop reads CASSLETAYEQYF. Written as DNA, the CDR3 is TGTGCCAGCAGCTTGGAAACAGCCTACGAGCAGTACTTC.

The chain couples TRBV7-2 to TRBJ1-5; maybe TRBD1 (5 bases). CDR1 and CDR2 from the germline V gene are SGHTA and FQGNSA. Trimming shortened V by 6 bases and J by 2 bases, and 8 bases separated the two germline ends. The CDR3 extends over 13 amino acids. The CDR3 region is CASSSTGNQPQHF. The DNA for the CDR3 is TGTGCCAGCAGTTCGACAGGCAATCAGCCCCAGCATTTT.